These 9 T cell receptor beta chains were sequenced from one sample in a study of cytomegalovirus exposure and HLA in healthy donors. In the PCR, 60 Vbeta and 13 Jbeta primers were used. Assay: immunoSEQ multiplex PCR; the TCRdb copy retains only in-frame clones and omits some. The table has 150,000 to 200,000 clones, about 84% seen once. Material: PBMCs. These receptors were collected from a man aged 18 to 30 in good health and CMV-seronegative.

This chain links TRBV30 with TRBJ2-7, with 7 positions matching TRBD2. The CDR3 sequence is 16 residues long. J lost 0 bases, V lost 3 bases, and 11 bases had no gene match. CDR1 GTSNPN and CDR2 SVGIG come from the germline V gene (reference sequence). CDR3: CAWRSPASGNSYEQYF. The CDR3 DNA reads TGTGCCTGGAGATCTCCGGCTAGCGGAAACTCCTACGAGCAGTACTTC.

In its sample, this clone was seen once. The rearrangement links TRBV7-6 to TRBJ2-7; D is possibly TRBD1 (6 bases). Per germline, CDR1 SGHVS and CDR2 FNYEAQ. The V gene lost 5 bases and the J gene lost 6 bases, with 8 bases spanning the gap. The CDR3 runs 11 residues. The CDR3 DNA follows: TGTGCCAGCAGCACAGGGTCCGAGCAGTACTTC. This sequence encodes CASSTGSEQYF.

This chain uses TRBV5-1 with TRBJ2-3, with a weak D call TRBD1 (5 bases). CDR1 and CDR2 (germline): SGHRS, YFSETQ. Trimming removed 0 bases from V and 6 bases from J, with 5 bases in between. This CDR3 contains 12 residues. CDR3 residues: CASSLEGDTQYF. Written as DNA, the CDR3 is TGCGCCAGCAGCTTGGAGGGGGATACGCAGTATTTT.

The chain employs TRBV28 and TRBJ2-7; 9 positions agree with TRBD1. The CDR3 sequence is 14 residues long. Looked up from germline, CDR1 is MDHEN and CDR2 is SYDVKM. J lost 6 bases, V lost 7 bases, and 10 bases had no gene match. The CDR3 sequence: CASISGTGYSEQYF. The DNA of the CDR3 is TGTGCCAGCATTTCCGGGACAGGGTACTCCGAGCAGTACTTC.

The rearrangement uses TRBV4-1 and TRBJ1-4, with D tentatively TRBD1 (5 bases). Trimming shortened V by 3 bases and J by 5 bases, and 19 bases separated the two germline ends. Looked up from germline, CDR1 is MGHRA and CDR2 is YSYEKL. The CDR3 runs 17 residues. CDR3 sequence (DNA): TGCGCCAGCAGCCATGCCCCCATTGACAGTGAAAATGAAAAACTGTTTTTT. It yields the protein CASSHAPIDSENEKLFF.

This chain links TRBV11-3 with TRBJ2-2, with D possibly being TRBD2 (5 bases). The CDR3 has 15 residues. CDR1 is SGHNT and CDR2 is YENEEA in the germline V gene. V was clipped by 2 bases and J by 4 bases, with 11 bases between them. In DNA, the CDR3 is TGTGCCAGCAGCTTATTACGGGAAGGCACCGGGGAGCTGTTTTTT. It is translated as CASSLLREGTGELFF.

The chain is built from TRBV30 and TRBJ2-4; maybe TRBD2 (6 bases). The CDR3 runs 12 residues. Trimming took 1 base from V and 9 from J, leaving 10 bases between them. Germline-derived CDR1 and CDR2 are GTSNPN and SVGIG (reference sequence). The CDR3 protein is CAWSENGSIQYF. The CDR3 DNA follows: TGTGCCTGGAGTGAGAACGGGAGCATTCAGTACTTC.

The chain carries TRBV7-2 and TRBJ2-5; 8 bases are a match to TRBD2. The CDR3 consists of 15 residues. J gave up 6 bases and V 7 bases, and 13 bases lay outside the gene matches. Germline V lookup: CDR1 SGHTA, CDR2 FQGNSA. CDR3: CASMLVSGSGKTQYF. Here the CDR3 DNA reads TGTGCCAGCATGTTAGTAAGCGGGAGCGGGAAGACCCAGTACTTC.

The chain links TRBV27 to TRBJ2-1; TRBD2 matches at 11 bases. Germline lookup yields CDR1 MNHEY and CDR2 SMNVEV (reference sequence). This CDR3 comprises 13 residues. Trimming at V came to 6 bases and at J to 7 bases, leaving 2 bases not matched to a gene. The CDR3 loop reads CASRTSGMNEQFF. The CDR3, as DNA: TGTGCCAGCAGGACTAGCGGGATGAATGAGCAGTTCTTC.